A single sample gave rise to the 12 T cell receptor beta chains below, sequenced in a study of CD4 T cells in relation to SARS-CoV-2 and coronaviruses. Measured with immunoSEQ multiplex PCR; TCRdb has only the in-frame clones, and not every one. The top ten hold around 20% of the sample, which has 35,000 to 45,000 clones, 77% seen once. What these receptors recognize is not known. The sequencing sample was made of memory CD4+ T cells from PBMCs, cultured in vitro. Every receptor here comes from an adult with COVID-19.

The rearrangement joins TRBV9 to TRBJ2-1; D possibly matches TRBD1 or TRBD2 (5 bases each). CDR1 and CDR2 (germline): SGDLS, YYNGEE. Trimming cost V 4 bases and J 6 bases, with 20 bases left between them. The CDR3 is 16 amino acids. The CDR3 nucleotides are TGTGCCAGCAGCCCACCCCCCCGGGGCAATACCAATGAGCAGTTCTTC. It encodes CASSPPPRGNTNEQFF.

The J gene is TRBJ1-2, the V gene TRBV10-3, with a weak D call TRBD1 (5 bases). The germline V gene has CDR1 ENHRY and CDR2 SYGVKD. V lost 6 bases to trimming and J lost 2 bases, with 16 bases between them. The CDR3 contains 15 residues. This CDR3 is CAIRENRGQNYGYTF. The CDR3, as DNA: TGTGCCATCAGGGAAAACCGGGGCCAGAACTATGGCTACACCTTC.

The chain links TRBV7-9 to TRBJ2-7, with TRBD2 matching 7 bases. The CDR3 sequence is 18 residues long. After removal of 5 bases from V and 6 bases from J, the junction contained 22 bases not matched to a gene. The V gene's germline CDR1 is SEHNR and CDR2 FQNEAQ (reference sequence). The CDR3 region is CASSPGPPVRESPGEQYF. The CDR3 coding sequence is TGTGCCAGCAGCCCTGGCCCCCCGGTGCGGGAGTCTCCAGGCGAGCAGTACTTC. The complete variable domain, with remaining parts taken from reference TRBV7-9 and TRBJ2-7, reads DTGVSQNPRHKITKRGQNVTFRCDPISEHNRLYWYRQTLGQGPEFLTYFQNEAQLEKSRLLSDRFSAERPKGSFSTLEIQRTEQGDSAMYLCASSPGPPVRESPGEQYFGPGTRLTVT.

The rearrangement uses TRBV11-3 and TRBJ2-1; 15 bases are shared with TRBD2. The ends lost 2 bases at V and 9 bases at J; junction bases unmatched: 5. CDR1 is SGHNT and CDR2 is YENEEA in the germline V gene. The CDR3 extends over 16 amino acids. CDR3 loop: CASSLLGLAGGSEQFF. CDR3 DNA sequence: TGTGCCAGCAGCTTATTGGGACTAGCGGGAGGTAGTGAGCAGTTCTTC.

The rearrangement joins TRBV2 to TRBJ2-7; D is unresolved. With 10 bases removed from V and 5 bases from J, the gap between germline ends came to 18 bases. Germline assignment: CDR1 SNHLY and CDR2 FYNNEI. The CDR3 has 13 amino acids. CDR3 protein: CATNRPLEDEQYF. CDR3 sequence (DNA): TGTGCCACCAACCGGCCCCTGGAAGACGAGCAGTACTTC.

The V gene is TRBV6-2 or TRBV6-3, the J gene TRBJ2-3; 7 bases fit TRBD1. The J segment lost 3 bases and the V segment lost 6 bases, leaving 9 bases of the junction unmatched. CDR3 length: 15 residues. Germline CDR1 and CDR2: MNHEY and SVGEGT. The CDR3 protein is CASSTDRAGTDTQYF. CDR3 coding DNA: TGTGCCAGCAGCACAGACAGGGCTGGGACAGATACGCAGTATTTT.

The chain carries TRBV2 and TRBJ1-5, with 9 bases identical to TRBD1. The CDR3 sequence is 14 residues long. The germline gives CDR1 SNHLY, CDR2 FYNNEI. V lost 5 bases, J lost 6 bases, and 5 bases stayed unmatched. The CDR3 bases are TGTGCCAGCAGTTGGGGACAGGGTAGTCAGCCCCAGCATTTT. It translates to CASSWGQGSQPQHF. Using reference TRBV2 and TRBJ1-5 for the parts outside the CDR3, the full variable domain is EPEVTQTPSHQVTQMGQEVILRCVPISNHLYFYWYRQILGQKVEFLVSFYNNEISEKSEIFDDQFSVERPDGSNFTLKIRSTKLEDSAMYFCASSWGQGSQPQHFGDGTRLSIL.

The chain carries TRBV4-1 and TRBJ2-7, with 14 bases identical to TRBD2. The trim removed 4 bases at V and 6 bases at J, leaving 11 bases unmatched. The CDR3 loop spans 17 amino acids. The V gene's germline CDR1 is MGHRA and CDR2 YSYEKL. CDR3 amino acids: CASSRGLAGADLVEQYF. The CDR3 region has the DNA TGCGCCAGCAGCCGGGGACTAGCGGGAGCCGATTTAGTCGAGCAGTACTTC.

The rearrangement joins TRBV7-9 to TRBJ2-3, with 10 bases matching TRBD1. The trim removed 1 base at V and 4 bases at J, leaving 5 bases unmatched. The CDR3 spans 16 residues. Looked up from germline, CDR1 is SEHNR and CDR2 is FQNEAQ (reference sequence). CDR3 amino acids: CASSLGQGAVSDTQYF. The CDR3 DNA follows: TGTGCCAGCAGCTTAGGACAGGGGGCCGTTTCAGATACGCAGTATTTT.

The chain links TRBV19 to TRBJ2-5, with 7 bases that match TRBD1. J lost 7 bases, V lost 5 bases, and 10 bases had no gene match. Germline loops: CDR1 LNHDA, CDR2 SQIVND (reference sequence). CDR3 length: 14 residues. CDR3 in amino acids: CASSSPDRTGTQYF. CDR3 coding DNA: TGTGCCAGTAGTTCACCCGACAGGACAGGGACCCAGTACTTC.

This clone was detected a few times. V usage is TRBV11-2 and J usage is TRBJ2-3; 7 nucleotides match TRBD2. V shed 3 bases and J 0 bases; nucleotides not matched to a gene: 6. Germline values: CDR1 SGHAT, CDR2 FQNNGV. The CDR3 has 16 residues. CDR3 nucleotide sequence: TGTGCCAGCAGCTTTGTAGCGGGCTCTAGCACAGATACGCAGTATTTT. It specifies CASSFVAGSSTDTQYF.

This sequence joins TRBV19 and TRBJ2-3; D is undetermined. The germline CDR1 and CDR2 sequences are LNHDA and SQIVND (reference sequence). The CDR3 is 15 amino acids. V was shortened by 6 bases and J by 1 base, with 14 bases between the two germline ends. In nucleotides, the CDR3 is TGTGCCAGTAGCCATCGACCCCCCGGCACAGATACGCAGTATTTT. Amino acids: CASSHRPPGTDTQYF.